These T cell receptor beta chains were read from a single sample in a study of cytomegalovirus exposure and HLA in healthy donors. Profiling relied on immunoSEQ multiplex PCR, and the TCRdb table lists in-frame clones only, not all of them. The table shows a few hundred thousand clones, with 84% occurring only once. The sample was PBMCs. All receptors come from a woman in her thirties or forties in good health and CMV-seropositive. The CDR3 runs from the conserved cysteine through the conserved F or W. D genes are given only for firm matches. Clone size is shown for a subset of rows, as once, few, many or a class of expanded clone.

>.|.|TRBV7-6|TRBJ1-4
CASSSRQSTNEKLFF
TGTGCCAGCAGCTCTCGACAATCAACTAATGAAAAACTGTTTTTT
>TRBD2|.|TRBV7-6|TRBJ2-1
CASSLGGSDYNEQFF
TGTGCCAGCAGCTTAGGCGGGAGTGACTACAATGAGCAGTTCTTC
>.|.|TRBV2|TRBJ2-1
CASSQHLGGTLYNEQFF
TGTGCCAGCAGCCAACACCTCGGCGGGACCCTCTACAATGAGCAGTTCTTC
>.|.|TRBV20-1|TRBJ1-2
CSVEEGYTF
TGCAGTGTCGAGGAAGGCTACACCTTC
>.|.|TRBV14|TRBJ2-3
CASSHLLARGADTQYF
TGTGCCAGCAGCCATCTACTAGCGAGGGGGGCAGATACGCAGTATTTT
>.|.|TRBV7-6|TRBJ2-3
CASSLMRGTDTQYF
TGTGCCAGCAGCTTAATGCGGGGCACAGATACGCAGTATTTT
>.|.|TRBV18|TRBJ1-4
CASSPTLGTNEKLFF
TGTGCCAGCTCACCTACGCTAGGAACTAATGAAAAACTGTTTTTT
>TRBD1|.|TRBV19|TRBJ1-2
CASRPLTGQKGYTF
TGTGCCAGTCGGCCCCTAACGGGACAGAAGGGCTACACCTTC
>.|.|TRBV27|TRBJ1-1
CASSLAGYSTEAFF
TGTGCCAGCAGTTTAGCGGGCTATAGCACTGAAGCTTTCTTT
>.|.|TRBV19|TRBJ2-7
CASSMIGGEDEQYF
TGTGCCAGTAGTATGATCGGGGGAGAGGACGAGCAGTACTTC
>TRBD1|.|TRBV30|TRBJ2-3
CAWSTGDRLANTQYF
TGTGCCTGGAGTACCGGGGACAGGTTGGCAAATACGCAGTATTTT
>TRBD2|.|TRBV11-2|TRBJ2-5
CASSFRLAVTQETQYF
TGTGCCAGCAGCTTCCGACTAGCGGTTACCCAAGAGACCCAGTACTTC
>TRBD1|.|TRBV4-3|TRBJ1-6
CASSQGQGLNSPLHF
TGCGCCAGCAGCCAAGGACAGGGACTGAATTCACCCCTCCACTTT
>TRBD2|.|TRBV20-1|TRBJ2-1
CSAPSGNEQFF
TGCAGTGCTCCTAGCGGGAATGAGCAGTTCTTC
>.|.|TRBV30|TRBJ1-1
CASTTVLNTEAFF
TGTGCCTCCACGACAGTTTTGAACACTGAAGCTTTCTTT
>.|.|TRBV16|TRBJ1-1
CASSQSGDTEAFF
TGTGCCAGCAGCCAATCCGGGGACACTGAAGCTTTCTTT
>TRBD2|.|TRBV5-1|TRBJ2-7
CAKLGGRSYEQYF
TGCGCCAAATTGGGCGGGAGATCCTATGAGCAGTACTTC
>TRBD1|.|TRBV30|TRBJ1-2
CAWSADDRGNYGYTF
TGTGCCTGGAGCGCTGATGACAGGGGGAACTATGGCTACACCTTC
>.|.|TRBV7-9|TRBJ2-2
CASSLLYSGSGELFF
TGTGCCAGCAGCTTACTCTATAGCGGATCCGGGGAGCTGTTTTTT
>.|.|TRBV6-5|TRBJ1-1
CASSYSTAPNTEAFF
TGTGCCAGCAGTTACTCTACAGCACCTAACACTGAAGCTTTCTTT
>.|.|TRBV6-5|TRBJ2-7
CASSYPGVVGEQYF
TGTGCCAGCAGTTACCCAGGGGTGGTGGGAGAGCAGTACTTT
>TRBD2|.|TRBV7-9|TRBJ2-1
CASSPRGLAGSNEQFF
TGTGCCAGCAGCCCTAGGGGACTAGCGGGATCTAATGAGCAGTTCTTC
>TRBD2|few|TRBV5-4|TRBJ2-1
CASSAGGPDRREQFF
TGTGCCAGCAGCGCGGGAGGGCCGGATCGAAGGGAGCAGTTCTTC
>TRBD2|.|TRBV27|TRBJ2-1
CASSLGASGYNEQFF
TGTGCCAGCAGTTTAGGGGCTAGCGGCTACAATGAGCAGTTCTTC
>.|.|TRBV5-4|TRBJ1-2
CASSPTGFDGYTF
TGTGCCAGCAGCCCGACGGGTTTTGATGGCTACACCTTC
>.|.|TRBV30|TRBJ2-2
CGGVSAGELFF
TGTGGGGGAGTTTCGGCCGGGGAGCTGTTTTTT
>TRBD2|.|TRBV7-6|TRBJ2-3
CASSLSPGLGADTQYF
TGTGCCAGCAGCTTATCACCGGGACTAGGGGCAGATACGCAGTATTTT
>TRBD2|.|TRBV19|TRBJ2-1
CASSMGLATEQFF
TGTGCCAGTAGTATGGGACTAGCGACTGAGCAGTTCTTC
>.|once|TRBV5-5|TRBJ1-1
CASSFMGSEAFF
TGTGCCAGCAGCTTTATGGGCTCTGAAGCTTTCTTT
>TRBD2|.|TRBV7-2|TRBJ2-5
CASSTRTSGQETQYF
TGTGCCAGCAGCACCCGGACTAGCGGACAAGAGACCCAGTACTTC
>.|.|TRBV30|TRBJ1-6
CAWRGLQGYNSPLHF
TGTGCCTGGAGAGGTTTACAGGGCTATAATTCACCCCTCCACTTT
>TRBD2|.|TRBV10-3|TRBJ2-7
CAISGLAGGHEQYF
TGTGCCATCAGCGGACTAGCGGGAGGCCACGAGCAGTACTTC
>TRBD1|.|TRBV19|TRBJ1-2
CASVETGTASYGYTF
TGTGCCAGCGTCGAAACCGGGACAGCCTCTTATGGCTACACCTTC